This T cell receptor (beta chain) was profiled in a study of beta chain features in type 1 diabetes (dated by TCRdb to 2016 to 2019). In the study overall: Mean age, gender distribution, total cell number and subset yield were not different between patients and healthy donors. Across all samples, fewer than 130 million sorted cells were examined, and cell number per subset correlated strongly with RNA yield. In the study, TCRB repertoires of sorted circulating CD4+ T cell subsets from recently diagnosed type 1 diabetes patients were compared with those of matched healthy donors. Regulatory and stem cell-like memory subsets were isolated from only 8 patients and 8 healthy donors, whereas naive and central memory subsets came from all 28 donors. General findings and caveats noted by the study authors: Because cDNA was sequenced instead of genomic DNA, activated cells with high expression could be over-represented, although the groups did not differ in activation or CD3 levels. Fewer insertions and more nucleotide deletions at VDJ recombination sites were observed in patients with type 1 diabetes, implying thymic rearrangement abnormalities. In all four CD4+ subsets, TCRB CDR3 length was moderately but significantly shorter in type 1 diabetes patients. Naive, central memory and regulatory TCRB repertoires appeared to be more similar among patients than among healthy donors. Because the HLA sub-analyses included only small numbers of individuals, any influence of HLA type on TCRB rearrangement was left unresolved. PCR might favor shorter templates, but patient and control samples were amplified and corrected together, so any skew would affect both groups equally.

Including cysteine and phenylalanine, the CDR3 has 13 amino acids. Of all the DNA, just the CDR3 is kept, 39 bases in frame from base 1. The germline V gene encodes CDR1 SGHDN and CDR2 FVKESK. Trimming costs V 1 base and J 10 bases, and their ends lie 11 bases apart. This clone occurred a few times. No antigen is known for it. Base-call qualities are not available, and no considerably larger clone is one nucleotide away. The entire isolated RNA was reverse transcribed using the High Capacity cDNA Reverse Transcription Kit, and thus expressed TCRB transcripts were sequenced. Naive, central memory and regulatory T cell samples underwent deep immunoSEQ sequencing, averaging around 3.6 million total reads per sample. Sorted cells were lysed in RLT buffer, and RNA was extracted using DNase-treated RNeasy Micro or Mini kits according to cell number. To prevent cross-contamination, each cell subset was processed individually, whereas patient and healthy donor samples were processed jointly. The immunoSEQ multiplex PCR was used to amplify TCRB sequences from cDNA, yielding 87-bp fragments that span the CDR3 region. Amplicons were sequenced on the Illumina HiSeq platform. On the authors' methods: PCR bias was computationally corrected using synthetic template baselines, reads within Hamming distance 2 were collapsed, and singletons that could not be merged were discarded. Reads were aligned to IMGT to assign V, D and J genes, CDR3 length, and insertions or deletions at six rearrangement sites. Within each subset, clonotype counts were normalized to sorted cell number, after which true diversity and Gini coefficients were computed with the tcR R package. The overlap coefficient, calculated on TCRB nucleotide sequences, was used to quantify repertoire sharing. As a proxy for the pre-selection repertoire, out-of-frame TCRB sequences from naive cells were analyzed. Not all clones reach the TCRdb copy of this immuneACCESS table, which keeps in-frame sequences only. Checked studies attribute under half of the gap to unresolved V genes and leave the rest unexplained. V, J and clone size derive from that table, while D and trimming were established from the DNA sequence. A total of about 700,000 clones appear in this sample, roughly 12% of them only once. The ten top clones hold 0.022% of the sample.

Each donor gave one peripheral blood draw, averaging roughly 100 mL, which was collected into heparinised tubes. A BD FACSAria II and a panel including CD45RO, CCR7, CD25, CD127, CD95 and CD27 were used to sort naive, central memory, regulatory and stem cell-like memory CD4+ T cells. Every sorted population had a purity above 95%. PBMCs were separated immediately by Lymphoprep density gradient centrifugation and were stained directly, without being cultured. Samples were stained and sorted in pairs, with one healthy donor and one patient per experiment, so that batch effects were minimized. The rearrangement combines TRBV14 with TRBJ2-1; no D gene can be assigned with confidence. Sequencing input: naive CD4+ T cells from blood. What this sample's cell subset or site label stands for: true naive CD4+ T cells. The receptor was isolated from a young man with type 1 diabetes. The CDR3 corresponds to CASSQGTIHEQFF. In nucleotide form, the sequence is TGTGCCAGCAGCCAAGGAACGATCCACGAGCAGTTCTTC.